What follows are 24 T cell receptor beta chains derived from one specimen sequenced in a study of blood T cell repertoires in COVID-19. The table came from immunoSEQ multiplex PCR; TCRdb's copy has only in-frame clones and leaves some out. The profile covers some 160,000 clones, with approximately 85% appearing a single time and around 2.7% taken by the ten largest. The sequencing input was peripheral blood. These receptors came from an elderly woman with COVID-19, enrolled during active disease.

This sequence joins TRBV13 and TRBJ2-2; TRBD2 matches 15 bases. Germline V gives CDR1 PRHDT, CDR2 FYEKMQ (reference sequence). The CDR3 loop spans 18 amino acids. With 4 bases clipped from V and 5 bases from J, the junction kept 8 bases outside the gene matches. Written as DNA, the CDR3 is TGTGCCAGCAGCTACCCCGGACTAGCGGGAGGGGCAACCGGGGAGCTGTTTTTT. It yields the protein CASSYPGLAGGATGELFF.

The genes are TRBV6-6 and TRBJ1-4; a weak D match, TRBD1 (5 bases). The V gene lost 6 bases and the J gene lost 5 bases, with 10 bases spanning the gap. The CDR3 has 13 residues. Germline values: CDR1 MNHNY, CDR2 SVGAGI (reference sequence). This CDR3 is CASREQANEKLFF. The DNA for the CDR3 is TGTGCCAGCAGAGAACAGGCCAATGAAAAACTGTTTTTT.

This chain uses TRBV6-4 with TRBJ2-1; 10 bases fit TRBD2. CDR1 and CDR2 (germline): MRHNA, SNTAGT. There are 14 residues in the CDR3. V trimming: 5 bases; J trimming: 9 bases; junction bases outside the gene matches: 7. In DNA, the CDR3 is TGTGCCAGCAGTCCCGGGACTAGCGTGGGTGAGCAGTTCTTC. Translated, it gives CASSPGTSVGEQFF.

For the CDR3, the DNA is TGTGCTAGTGCCGCCGGTGGGGCGGGGAGGGGCGAGACCCAGTACTTC. Its protein is CASAAGGAGRGETQYF. This chain joins TRBV12-5 and TRBJ2-5; 7 nucleotides align to TRBD2. This CDR3 has 16 amino acids. The germline V gene has CDR1 LGHNT and CDR2 FRNRAP. V trimming: 7 bases; J trimming: 5 bases; junction bases outside the gene matches: 16.

This chain links TRBV20-1 with TRBJ2-7, with unresolved D. V was clipped by 3 bases and J by 2 bases, with 8 bases between them. Germline V gives CDR1 DFQATT, CDR2 SNEGSKA (reference sequence). The CDR3 sequence is 12 residues long. Here the CDR3 reads CSASSGAYEQYF. The CDR3 DNA sequence: TGCAGTGCTAGTTCCGGAGCCTACGAGCAGTACTTC.

The chain joins TRBV18 to TRBJ1-2; D unresolved. In germline, CDR1 is KGHSH, CDR2 LQKENI. There are 13 residues in the CDR3. Trimming removed 4 bases from V and 8 bases from J, with 14 bases in between. The CDR3 protein is CASSREASWGYTF. CDR3 in DNA: TGTGCCAGCTCACGAGAGGCCTCATGGGGCTACACCTTC.

This chain joins TRBV6-5 and TRBJ2-5; 12 nucleotides align to TRBD2. CDR1 and CDR2 from the germline V gene are MNHEY and SVGAGI. With V trimmed by 7 bases and J by 4 bases, 4 bases remained unmatched. The CDR3 contains 14 residues. The CDR3 DNA is TGTGCCAGCAAGAAGACTAGCGGGAGAGAGACCCAGTACTTC. Protein sequence: CASKKTSGRETQYF.

CDR3 nucleotide sequence: TGCGCCAGCAGCGGCGGGGCCCCGATCTACAATGAGCAGTTCTTC. Its protein is CASSGGAPIYNEQFF. V is TRBV5-1 and J is TRBJ2-1; a weak D match, TRBD2 (6 bases). This CDR3 is built from 15 residues. The ends were cut back, 4 bases at V and 3 bases at J, with 14 bases in the middle. In germline, CDR1 is SGHRS, CDR2 YFSETQ.

The chain employs TRBV2 and TRBJ2-1; possibly TRBD1 for D (5 bases). With 8 bases removed from V and 3 bases from J, the gap between germline ends came to 20 bases. This CDR3 spans 16 amino acids. Germline V gene sequence: CDR1 SNHLY, CDR2 FYNNEI. CDR3 bases: TGTGCCAGCGCCCGAAGGGGTGGCAGATACTACAATGAGCAGTTCTTC. This encodes CASARRGGRYYNEQFF.

This chain's CDR3 is CASSLSRGITEAFF. In nucleotides, the CDR3 is TGTGCCAGCAGCTTGTCCCGAGGTATCACTGAAGCTTTCTTT. The chain joins TRBV5-5 to TRBJ1-1; D is undetermined. V lost 1 base and J 4 bases, leaving 11 bases between the germline ends. The CDR3 sequence is 14 residues long. Germline CDR1 reads SGHKS; CDR2 reads YYEKEE (reference sequence).

V is TRBV6-5 and J is TRBJ1-2, with D perhaps TRBD1 (6 bases). The ends were cut back, 0 bases at V and 3 bases at J, with 8 bases in the middle. There are 14 residues in the CDR3. CDR1 and CDR2 (germline): MNHEY, SVGAGI. The CDR3 region is CASSYSGGDYGYTF. CDR3 sequence (DNA): TGTGCCAGCAGTTACTCAGGGGGGGACTATGGCTACACCTTC.

The table lists this clone with many counts. V gene TRBV9 combines with J gene TRBJ2-7, with D perhaps matching TRBD1 (5 bases). V was trimmed by 3 bases and J by 6 bases, leaving 10 bases between them. This CDR3 has 12 residues. The germline CDR1 and CDR2 sequences are SGDLS and YYNGEE. The CDR3 reads CASSEGNAEQYF. The CDR3 nucleotides are TGTGCCAGCAGCGAGGGGAACGCCGAGCAGTACTTC. The whole variable domain, remainder taken from reference TRBV9 and TRBJ2-7, is DSGVTQTPKHLITATGQRVTLRCSPRSGDLSVYWYQQSLDQGLQFLIQYYNGEERAKGNILERFSAQQFPDLHSELNLSSLELGDSALYFCASSEGNAEQYFGPGTRLTVT.

As concerns this clone: The sample has other DNA sequences that encode this CDR3 too. The gene calls are TRBV19 and TRBJ1-2; D is ambiguous. CDR1 and CDR2 (germline): LNHDA, SQIVND (reference sequence). Trimming took 3 bases from V and 4 from J, leaving 9 bases between them. This CDR3 is 13 amino acids long. The CDR3 here is CASSINGGYGYTF. Written as DNA, the CDR3 is TGTGCCAGTAGTATCAACGGCGGCTATGGCTACACCTTC.

V gene TRBV6-5 combines with J gene TRBJ1-2, with D unclear. V was pared by 6 bases and J by 8 bases, with 16 bases between. CDR3 length: 13 amino acids. Germline CDR1 MNHEY, CDR2 SVGAGI. CDR3 sequence (DNA): TGTGCCAGCAGGGCCAGCTACGAGGGAGGCTACACCTTC. Its protein is CASRASYEGGYTF.

The genes are TRBV9 and TRBJ2-3; 10 bases line up with TRBD2. Germline V lookup: CDR1 SGDLS, CDR2 YYNGEE. The CDR3 loop spans 19 amino acids. V lost 4 bases, J lost 4 bases, and 18 bases stayed unmatched. The CDR3 bases are TGTGCCAGCAGCCGTTCCCCCAGCGGGGGGGCCGGGTGGGCAGATACGCAGTATTTT. Residues: CASSRSPSGGAGWADTQYF. The full variable domain, completed using reference TRBV9 and TRBJ2-3, is DSGVTQTPKHLITATGQRVTLRCSPRSGDLSVYWYQQSLDQGLQFLIQYYNGEERAKGNILERFSAQQFPDLHSELNLSSLELGDSALYFCASSRSPSGGAGWADTQYFGPGTRLTVL.

The chain recombines TRBV5-6 with TRBJ2-4; 7 bases line up with TRBD1. J gave up 0 bases and V 0 bases, and 3 bases lay outside the gene matches. The CDR3 length is 16 residues. The germline V gene has CDR1 SGHDT and CDR2 YYEEEE. This CDR3 reads CASSLGQGLAKNIQYF. Written as DNA, the CDR3 is TGTGCCAGCAGCTTGGGACAGGGCCTAGCCAAAAACATTCAGTACTTC.

The V gene is TRBV6-2 or TRBV6-3, the J gene TRBJ2-1; 7 nucleotides match TRBD1. This CDR3 spans 14 amino acids. Germline V lookup: CDR1 MNHEY, CDR2 SVGEGT. The junction had 1 base not matched to a gene; V was cut back by 0 bases and J by 5 bases. The CDR3, as DNA: TGTGCCAGCAGTTACTCGGACAGGCACAATGAGCAGTTCTTC. This sequence encodes CASSYSDRHNEQFF.

The chain carries TRBV9 and TRBJ1-5; weak D call: TRBD1 (6 bases). There are 20 residues in the CDR3. Germline assignment: CDR1 SGDLS and CDR2 YYNGEE. Trimming removed 4 bases at V and 4 bases at J, with 30 bases between. CDR3 nucleotides: TGTGCCAGCAGCTCCCCTCACGCAGGGGCAGAGAAGGGTGGGAATCAGCCCCAGCATTTT. Encoded protein: CASSSPHAGAEKGGNQPQHF.

The chain joins TRBV29-1 to TRBJ2-7; 8 bases agree with TRBD2. The CDR3 extends over 12 amino acids. J lost 4 bases, V lost 5 bases, and 4 bases had no gene match. The germline CDR1 and CDR2 sequences are SQVTM and ANQGSEA. CDR3 bases: TGCAGCGTTAGCGGGAGCGGTTACGAGCAGTACTTC. Translating gives CSVSGSGYEQYF.

The chain is built from TRBV7-9 and TRBJ2-7; TRBD2 matches at 11 bases. Germline V gene sequence: CDR1 SEHNR, CDR2 FQNEAQ (reference sequence). CDR3 length: 16 amino acids. With 6 bases clipped from V and 2 bases from J, the junction kept 9 bases outside the gene matches. In DNA, the CDR3 is TGTGCCAGCAGTCCTCTAGCGGGGGGAAGGACCTACGAGCAGTACTTC. This gives the protein CASSPLAGGRTYEQYF.

The J gene is TRBJ2-5, the V gene TRBV7-7; 12 nucleotides match TRBD2. Germline CDR1 reads SSHAT; CDR2 reads FNYEAQ (reference sequence). There are 16 residues in the CDR3. V was pared by 5 bases and J by 6 bases, with 10 bases of the junction left unmatched. The CDR3 DNA reads as TGTGCCAGCAGCCCCACCGCTAGCGGGAGGGCGCAGACCCAGTACTTC. Translation: CASSPTASGRAQTQYF.

The gene calls are TRBV9 and TRBJ2-2; 8 bases are shared with TRBD2. Germline loops: CDR1 SGDLS, CDR2 YYNGEE. J gave up 4 bases and V 7 bases, and 6 bases lay outside the gene matches. The CDR3 spans 14 residues. The CDR3 protein is CASQWSGSTGELFF. Written as DNA, the CDR3 is TGTGCCAGCCAATGGAGCGGGAGCACCGGGGAGCTGTTTTTT.

V is TRBV5-1 and J is TRBJ2-1; D might be TRBD2 (5 bases). The CDR3 has 12 residues. CDR1 is SGHRS, CDR2 YFSETQ, per germline. V dropped 1 base and J dropped 9 bases, with 8 bases sitting between them. CDR3 amino acids: CASSLSGIEQFF. For the CDR3, the DNA is TGCGCCAGCAGCTTGTCGGGAATTGAGCAGTTCTTC.

This chain uses TRBV5-1 with TRBJ2-3; 7 bases line up with TRBD2. Germline assignment: CDR1 SGHRS and CDR2 YFSETQ. With 0 bases clipped from V and 0 bases from J, the junction kept 10 bases outside the gene matches. The CDR3 contains 18 residues. In DNA form, the CDR3 reads TGCGCCAGCAGCTTGGCCAGGGCTAGCGGACTTAGCACAGATACGCAGTATTTT. It codes for CASSLARASGLSTDTQYF.